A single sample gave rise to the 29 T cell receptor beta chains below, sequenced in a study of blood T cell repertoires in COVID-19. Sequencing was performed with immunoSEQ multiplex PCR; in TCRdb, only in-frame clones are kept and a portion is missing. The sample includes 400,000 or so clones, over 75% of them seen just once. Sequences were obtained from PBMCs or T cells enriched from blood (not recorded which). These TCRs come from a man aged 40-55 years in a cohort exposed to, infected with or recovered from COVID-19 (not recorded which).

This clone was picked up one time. CDR3 nucleotides: TGTGCCAGCAGTGAAGTGGGACTAGCTCCCCCCTACGAGCAGTACTTC. It codes for CASSEVGLAPPYEQYF. The rearrangement joins TRBV6-1 to TRBJ2-7, with 9 bases matching TRBD2. The CDR3 contains 16 residues. Unmatched junction bases numbered 6, after V lost 1 base and J lost 2 bases. The V gene's germline CDR1 is MNHNS and CDR2 SASEGT.

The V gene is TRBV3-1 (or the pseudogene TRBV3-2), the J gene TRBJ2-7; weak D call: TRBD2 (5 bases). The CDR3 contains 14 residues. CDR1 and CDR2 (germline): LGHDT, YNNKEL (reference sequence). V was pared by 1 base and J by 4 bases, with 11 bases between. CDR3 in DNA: TGTGCCAGCAGCCAAGTAGCTTGGGAGTACGAGCAGTACTTC. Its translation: CASSQVAWEYEQYF.

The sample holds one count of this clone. This chain's CDR3 is CASSQGDPGTWNSPLHF. The CDR3 DNA sequence: TGCGCCAGCAGCCAAGGAGACCCTGGGACTTGGAATTCACCCCTCCACTTT. This chain connects TRBV4-1 to TRBJ1-6, with D possibly TRBD1 on 5 matching bases. CDR1 MGHRA and CDR2 YSYEKL come from the germline V gene. The CDR3 has 17 residues. V was pared by 1 base and J by 7 bases, with 17 bases between.

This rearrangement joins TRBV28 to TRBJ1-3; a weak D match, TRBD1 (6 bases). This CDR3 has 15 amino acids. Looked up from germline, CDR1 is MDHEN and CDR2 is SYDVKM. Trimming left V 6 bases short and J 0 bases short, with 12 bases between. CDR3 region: CASRTGFTSGNTIYF. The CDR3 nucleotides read TGTGCCAGCAGAACAGGGTTTACCTCTGGAAACACCATATATTTT.

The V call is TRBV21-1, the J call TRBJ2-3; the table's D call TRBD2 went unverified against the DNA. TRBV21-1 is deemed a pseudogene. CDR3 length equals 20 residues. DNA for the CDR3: TGTGCCAGCAGCAAAGACTTTTCATGGGGAGGGGAGAAGGTCGGGGGCACGCAGTATTTT. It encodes CASSKDFSWGGEKVGGTQYF.

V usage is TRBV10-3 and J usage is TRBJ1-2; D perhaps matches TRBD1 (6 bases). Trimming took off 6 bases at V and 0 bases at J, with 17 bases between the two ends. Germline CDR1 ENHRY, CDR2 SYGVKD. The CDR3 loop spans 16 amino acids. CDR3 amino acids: CAIRDSTGSANYGYTF. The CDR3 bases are TGTGCCATCAGGGACAGCACAGGGTCCGCTAACTATGGCTACACCTTC.

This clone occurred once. The DNA of the CDR3 is TGTGCCAGTAGTCCGAGGACAGTTGGAAACACCATATATTTT. Its protein product is CASSPRTVGNTIYF. J is TRBJ1-3 and V is TRBV19; a weak D match, TRBD1 (6 bases). V was shortened by 5 bases and J by 3 bases, with 11 bases between the two germline ends. The germline gives CDR1 LNHDA, CDR2 SQIVND (reference sequence). The CDR3 covers 14 residues.

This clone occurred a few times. This CDR3 is CASSQGTSGTGELFF. As DNA, the CDR3 is TGTGCCAGCAGCCAGGGGACTAGCGGGACCGGGGAGCTGTTTTTT. The rearrangement links TRBV3-1 (or the pseudogene TRBV3-2) to TRBJ2-2, with 12 bases that match TRBD2. The V gene's germline CDR1 is LGHDT and CDR2 YNNKEL (reference sequence). The CDR3 has 15 residues. The V gene end was trimmed by 3 bases and the J gene end by 5 bases; junction bases not matched to a gene: 1.

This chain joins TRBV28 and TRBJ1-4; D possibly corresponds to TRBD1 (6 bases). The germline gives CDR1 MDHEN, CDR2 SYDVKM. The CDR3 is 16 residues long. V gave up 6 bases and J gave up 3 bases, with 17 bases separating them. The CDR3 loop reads CASRPFQGQPNEKLFF. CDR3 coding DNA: TGTGCCAGCAGACCGTTTCAAGGACAGCCTAATGAAAAACTGTTTTTT.

The CDR3 loop reads CASSLKSGGRGETQYF. The CDR3 nucleotides read TGTGCCAGCAGTTTAAAAAGCGGCGGGAGAGGAGAGACCCAGTACTTC. V gene TRBV28 combines with J gene TRBJ2-5, with TRBD2 matching 7 bases. CDR1 and CDR2 (germline): MDHEN, SYDVKM. V was clipped by 2 bases and J by 4 bases; unmatched bases: 10. The CDR3 sequence is 16 residues long.

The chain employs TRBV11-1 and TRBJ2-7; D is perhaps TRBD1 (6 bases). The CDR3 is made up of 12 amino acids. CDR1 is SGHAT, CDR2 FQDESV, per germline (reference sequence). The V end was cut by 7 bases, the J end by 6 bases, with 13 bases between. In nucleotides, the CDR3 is TGTGCCAGCACCAACAGGGTCGGCGAGCAGTACTTC. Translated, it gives CASTNRVGEQYF. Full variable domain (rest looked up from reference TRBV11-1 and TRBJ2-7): EAEVAQSPRYKITEKSQAVAFWCDPISGHATLYWYRQILGQGPELLVQFQDESVVDDSQLPKDRFSAERLKGVDSTLKIQPAELGDSAMYLCASTNRVGEQYFGPGTRLTVT.

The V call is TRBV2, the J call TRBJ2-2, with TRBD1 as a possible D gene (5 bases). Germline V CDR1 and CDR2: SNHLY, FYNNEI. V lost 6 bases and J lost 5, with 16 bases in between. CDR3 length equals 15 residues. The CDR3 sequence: CASRGRAGWTGELFF. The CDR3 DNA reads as TGTGCCAGCAGGGGTAGGGCAGGGTGGACCGGGGAGCTGTTTTTT.

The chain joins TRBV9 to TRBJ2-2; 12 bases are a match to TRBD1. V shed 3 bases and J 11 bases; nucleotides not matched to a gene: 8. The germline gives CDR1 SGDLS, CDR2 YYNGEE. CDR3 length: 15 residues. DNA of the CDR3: TGTGCCAGCAGCGCCTCCGGGACAGGGGGCGGAGAGCTGTTTTTT. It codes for CASSASGTGGGELFF.

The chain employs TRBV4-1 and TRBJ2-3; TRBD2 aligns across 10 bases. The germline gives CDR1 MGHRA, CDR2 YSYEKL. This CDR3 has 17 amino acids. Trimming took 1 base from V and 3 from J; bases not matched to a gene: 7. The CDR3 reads CASSQVVSGRGTDTQYF. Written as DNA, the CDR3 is TGCGCCAGCAGCCAAGTTGTCAGCGGGAGGGGTACAGATACGCAGTATTTT.

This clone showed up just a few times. CDR3 nucleotides: TGTGCCAGCAGTGCCCTGGGACAGGGGAACACTGAAGCTTTCTTT. The encoded protein is CASSALGQGNTEAFF. The chain combines TRBV2 with TRBJ1-1; TRBD1 matches at 9 bases. The CDR3 loop spans 15 amino acids. J was trimmed by 1 base and V by 4 bases; bases with no gene match: 4. Germline-derived CDR1 and CDR2 are SNHLY and FYNNEI.

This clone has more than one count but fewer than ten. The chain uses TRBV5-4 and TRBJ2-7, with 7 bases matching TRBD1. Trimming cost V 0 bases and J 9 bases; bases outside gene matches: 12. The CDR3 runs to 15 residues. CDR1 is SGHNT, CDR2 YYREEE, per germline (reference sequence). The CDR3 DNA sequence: TGTGCCAGCAGCTTGGGAGGACAGGACCGATCTGGGCAGTACTTC. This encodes CASSLGGQDRSGQYF.

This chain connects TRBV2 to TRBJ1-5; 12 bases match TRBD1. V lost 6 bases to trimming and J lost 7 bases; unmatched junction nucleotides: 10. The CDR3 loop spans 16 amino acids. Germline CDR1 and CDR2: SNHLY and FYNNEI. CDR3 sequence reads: CASSLPGQGAGQPQHF. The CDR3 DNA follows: TGTGCCAGCAGCCTCCCGGGACAGGGGGCCGGGCAGCCCCAGCATTTT. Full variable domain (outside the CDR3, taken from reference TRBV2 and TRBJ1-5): EPEVTQTPSHQVTQMGQEVILRCVPISNHLYFYWYRQILGQKVEFLVSFYNNEISEKSEIFDDQFSVERPDGSNFTLKIRSTKLEDSAMYFCASSLPGQGAGQPQHFGDGTRLSIL.

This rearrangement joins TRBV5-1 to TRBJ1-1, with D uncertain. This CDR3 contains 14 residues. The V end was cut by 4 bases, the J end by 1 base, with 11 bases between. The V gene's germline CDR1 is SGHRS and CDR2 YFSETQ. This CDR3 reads CASSADFPNTEAFF. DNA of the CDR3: TGCGCCAGCAGCGCGGACTTCCCGAACACTGAAGCTTTCTTT.

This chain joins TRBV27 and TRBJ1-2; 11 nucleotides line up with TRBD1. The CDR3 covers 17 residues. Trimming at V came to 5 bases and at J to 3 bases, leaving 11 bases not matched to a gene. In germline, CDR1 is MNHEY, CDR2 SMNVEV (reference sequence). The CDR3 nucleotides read TGTGCCAGCAGTCCCCCGGACAGGGGGCAGCGATACTATGGCTACACCTTC. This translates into CASSPPDRGQRYYGYTF.

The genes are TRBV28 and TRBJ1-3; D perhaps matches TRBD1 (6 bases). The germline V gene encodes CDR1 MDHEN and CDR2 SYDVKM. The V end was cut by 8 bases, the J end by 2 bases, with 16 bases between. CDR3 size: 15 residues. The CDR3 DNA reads TGTGCCAGCGGTTGGGGGCGGTCCACTGGAAACACCATATATTTT. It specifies CASGWGRSTGNTIYF. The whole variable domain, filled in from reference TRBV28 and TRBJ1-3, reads DVKVTQSSRYLVKRTGEKVFLECVQDMDHENMFWYRQDPGLGLRLIYFSYDVKMKEKGDIPEGYSVSREKKERFSLILESASTNQTSMYLCASGWGRSTGNTIYFGEGSWLTVV.

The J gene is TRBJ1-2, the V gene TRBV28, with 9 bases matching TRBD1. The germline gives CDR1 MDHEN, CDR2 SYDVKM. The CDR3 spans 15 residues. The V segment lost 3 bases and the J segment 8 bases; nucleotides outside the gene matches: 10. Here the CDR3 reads CASSFGTGRMGGYTF. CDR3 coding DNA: TGTGCCAGCAGTTTCGGGACAGGGAGGATGGGGGGCTACACCTTC.

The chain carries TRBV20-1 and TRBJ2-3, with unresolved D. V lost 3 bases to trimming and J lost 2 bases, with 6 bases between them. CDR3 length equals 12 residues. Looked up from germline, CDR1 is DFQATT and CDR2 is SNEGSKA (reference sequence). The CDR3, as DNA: TGCAGTGCTAGTTCAGACACAGATACGCAGTATTTT. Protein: CSASSDTDTQYF.

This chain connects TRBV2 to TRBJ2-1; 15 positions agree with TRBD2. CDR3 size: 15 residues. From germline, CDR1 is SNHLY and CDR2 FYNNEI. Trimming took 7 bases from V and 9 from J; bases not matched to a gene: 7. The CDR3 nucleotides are TGTGCCAGCAACGGACTAGCGGGAGGGATGGGTGAGCAGTTCTTC. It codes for CASNGLAGGMGEQFF.

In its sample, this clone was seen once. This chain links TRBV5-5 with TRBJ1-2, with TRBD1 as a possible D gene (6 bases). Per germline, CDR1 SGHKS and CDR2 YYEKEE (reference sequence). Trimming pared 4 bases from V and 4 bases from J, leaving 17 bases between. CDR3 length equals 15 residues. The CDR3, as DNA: TGTGCCAGCAGCCTCCAACAGGGTTTTGGCTATGGCTACACCTTC. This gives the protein CASSLQQGFGYGYTF.

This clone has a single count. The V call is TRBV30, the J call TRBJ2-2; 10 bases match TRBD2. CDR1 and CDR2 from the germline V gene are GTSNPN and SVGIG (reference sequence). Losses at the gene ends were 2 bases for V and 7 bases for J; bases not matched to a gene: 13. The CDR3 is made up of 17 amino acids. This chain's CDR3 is CAWSRGTSVGFGGELFF. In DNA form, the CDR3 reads TGTGCCTGGAGTCGGGGGACTAGCGTGGGTTTTGGCGGGGAGCTGTTTTTT.

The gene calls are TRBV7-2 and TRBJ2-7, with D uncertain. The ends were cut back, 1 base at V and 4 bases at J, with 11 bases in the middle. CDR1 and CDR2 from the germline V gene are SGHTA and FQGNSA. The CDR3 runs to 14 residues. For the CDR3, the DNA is TGTGCCAGCAGCTTAGAACCAGAGGAATACGAGCAGTACTTC. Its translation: CASSLEPEEYEQYF.

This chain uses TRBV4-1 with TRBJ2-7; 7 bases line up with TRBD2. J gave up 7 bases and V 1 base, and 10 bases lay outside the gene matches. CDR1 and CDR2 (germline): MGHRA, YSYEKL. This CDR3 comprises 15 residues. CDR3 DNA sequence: TGCGCCAGCAGCCAAGTCGGGTTGGGAGGGAATGAGCAGTACTTC. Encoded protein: CASSQVGLGGNEQYF.

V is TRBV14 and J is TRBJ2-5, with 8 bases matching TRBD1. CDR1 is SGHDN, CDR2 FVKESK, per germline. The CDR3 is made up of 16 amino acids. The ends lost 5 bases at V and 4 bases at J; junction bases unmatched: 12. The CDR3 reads CASSRTDRAGRETQYF. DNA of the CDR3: TGTGCCAGCAGCAGAACGGACAGGGCCGGGCGAGAGACCCAGTACTTC.

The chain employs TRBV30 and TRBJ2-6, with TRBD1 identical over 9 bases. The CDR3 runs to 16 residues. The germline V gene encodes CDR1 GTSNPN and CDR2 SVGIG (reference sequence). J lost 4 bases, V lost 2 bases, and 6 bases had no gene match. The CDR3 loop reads CAWSRDRVAGANVLTF. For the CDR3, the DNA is TGTGCCTGGAGTAGGGACAGGGTGGCCGGGGCCAACGTCCTGACTTTC.